The 27 T cell receptor beta chains below were found in one sample sequenced in a study of CD8+ T cells in alopecia areata (dated 2018 in TCRdb). Interpreted using the paper, the time point label stands for: about four weeks on oral tofacitinib. The intended sense of this specimen's treatment or condition label: oral pan-JAK inhibitor, 5-10 mg twice daily. Libraries came from the immunoSEQ multiplex PCR assay. RNA was extracted from all samples and reverse transcribed into cDNA as template for TCR sequencing. The table comes from immuneACCESS by way of TCRdb, which keeps in-frame sequences with V and J called. Part of the clones is missing from these tables; in studies checked, under half for an unresolved V gene and the rest for unknown reasons. The sample table shows 150,000 to 250,000 clones, and 55% to 70% are seen once. The ten largest make up about 3.5% of the sample. The source material was CD4+ T cells sorted from blood, sampled at week 4, from a patient treated with tofacitinib. Every receptor here comes from a human donor with alopecia areata.

The sample holds one count of this clone. The rearrangement links TRBV30 to TRBJ1-2; D unclear. V dropped 2 bases and J dropped 6 bases, with 13 bases sitting between them. CDR1 and CDR2 (germline): GTSNPN, SVGIG (reference sequence). The CDR3 consists of 13 residues. This CDR3 is CAWSPTLGNGYTF. CDR3 nucleotide sequence: TGTGCCTGGAGTCCCACACTGGGGAATGGCTACACCTTC.

The chain recombines TRBV10-3 with TRBJ2-1; 11 bases are a match to TRBD2. Per germline, CDR1 ENHRY and CDR2 SYGVKD. Losses at the gene ends were 5 bases for V and 4 bases for J; bases not matched to a gene: 10. This CDR3 comprises 17 residues. The CDR3 sequence is CAISNLRIAGGYNEQFF. CDR3 sequence (DNA): TGTGCCATCAGTAACCTTCGTATAGCGGGGGGGTACAATGAGCAGTTCTTC.

This sequence joins TRBV23-1 and TRBJ2-7; 7 positions match TRBD2. TRBV23-1 is placed among ORFs of uncertain function. J gave up 6 bases and V 3 bases, and 14 bases lay outside the gene matches. The CDR3 contains 16 residues. The CDR3 DNA reads TGCGCCAGCAGTCAGGGGGGGAGTGCATGCCCTCTCGAGCAGTACTTC. This sequence encodes CASSQGGSACPLEQYF.

The genes are TRBV11-2 and TRBJ2-1; D is unresolved. Germline CDR1 and CDR2: SGHAT and FQNNGV. The CDR3 runs to 11 residues. Deletions cut 3 bases from V and 3 bases from J, with 0 bases between. The CDR3 protein is CASSFYNEQFF. Written as DNA, the CDR3 is TGTGCCAGCAGCTTCTACAATGAGCAGTTCTTC.

The chain uses TRBV5-4 and TRBJ1-4; the D gene is possibly TRBD1 (5 bases). This CDR3 has 16 amino acids. V was shortened by 3 bases and J by 0 bases, with 12 bases between the two germline ends. Germline lookup yields CDR1 SGHNT and CDR2 YYREEE (reference sequence). The CDR3 sequence: CASSSGTSATNEKLFF. CDR3 bases: TGTGCCAGCAGCTCCGGGACGTCGGCAACTAATGAAAAACTGTTTTTT.

The chain is built from TRBV27 and TRBJ1-2; D ambiguous. The germline V and J ends were trimmed by 6 bases and 4 bases, with 15 bases remaining between them. CDR1 is MNHEY and CDR2 is SMNVEV in the germline V gene (reference sequence). This CDR3 is 14 amino acids long. In nucleotides, the CDR3 is TGTGCCAGCAGGGAGACAAGGGAAGGCTATGGCTACACCTTC. It is translated as CASRETREGYGYTF.

The rearrangement links TRBV5-1 to TRBJ1-2, with D possibly matching TRBD1 (5 bases). Per germline, CDR1 SGHRS and CDR2 YFSETQ. CDR3 size: 12 residues. The V and J ends lost 6 bases and 6 bases respectively, with 12 bases between them. CDR3 sequence reads: CASTQGVDGYTF. The CDR3 bases are TGCGCCAGCACCCAGGGCGTCGATGGCTACACCTTC. Full variable domain (remainder filled in from reference TRBV5-1 and TRBJ1-2): KAGVTQTPRYLIKTRGQQVTLSCSPISGHRSVSWYQQTPGQGLQFLFEYFSETQRNKGNFPGRFSGRQFSNSRSEMNVSTLELGDSALYLCASTQGVDGYTFGSGTRLTVV.

This clone was counted a few times. The J gene is TRBJ1-2, the V gene TRBV6-5; a weak D match, TRBD1 (5 bases). The V end lost 6 bases, the J end lost 4 bases, and 15 bases lay between the germline ends. CDR3 length equals 14 residues. Germline CDR1 MNHEY, CDR2 SVGAGI. CDR3 region: CASSSPGPFYGYTF. In DNA, the CDR3 is TGTGCCAGCAGCTCCCCAGGGCCCTTCTATGGCTACACCTTC.

The V call is TRBV2, the J call TRBJ2-1; D unclear. Deletions cut 0 bases from V and 9 bases from J, with 12 bases between. Germline CDR1 SNHLY, CDR2 FYNNEI. The CDR3 consists of 14 residues. CDR3 nucleotides: TGTGCCAGCAGTGAAGCGCTAAGGGTCAGTGAGCAGTTCTTC. Residues: CASSEALRVSEQFF.

The count of this clone is one. The J gene is TRBJ2-5, the V gene TRBV4-2; TRBD2 agrees at 10 bases. The ends lost 6 bases at V and 4 bases at J; junction bases unmatched: 8. This CDR3 region has 15 residues. Germline V gene lookup returns CDR1 LGHNA and CDR2 YNFKEQ. The CDR3 is CASRSGGASGETQYF. CDR3 bases: TGTGCCAGCAGAAGCGGGGGGGCCAGTGGAGAGACCCAGTACTTC.

The rearrangement joins TRBV2 to TRBJ2-7, with 9 bases lining up with TRBD2. The V gene's germline CDR1 is SNHLY and CDR2 FYNNEI. Unmatched junction bases numbered 7, after V lost 4 bases and J lost 3 bases. The CDR3 spans 15 residues. In nucleotides, the CDR3 is TGTGCCAGCAGTGCATATGGCGGGGGGGACTACGAGCAGTACTTC. As protein: CASSAYGGGDYEQYF.

The V call is TRBV5-1, the J call TRBJ2-2; D may be TRBD2 (5 bases). V lost 0 bases and J lost 3, with 9 bases in between. Germline V gene lookup returns CDR1 SGHRS and CDR2 YFSETQ. The CDR3 runs to 15 residues. CDR3 in amino acids: CASSLVSGDTGELFF. The CDR3 DNA follows: TGCGCCAGCAGCTTGGTGTCCGGGGACACCGGGGAGCTGTTTTTT.

This chain connects TRBV6-5 to TRBJ2-5; D is ambiguous. The CDR3 spans 11 residues. Deletions cut 5 bases from V and 4 bases from J, with 5 bases between. The V gene's germline CDR1 is MNHEY and CDR2 SVGAGI. The CDR3: CASSRLETQYF. In DNA, the CDR3 is TGTGCCAGCAGTCGATTAGAGACCCAGTACTTC.

This CDR3 is CASSLDRRSGRLFF. CDR3 DNA sequence: TGTGCCAGCAGCTTAGACAGGAGGTCGGGGAGGCTGTTTTTT. The V call is TRBV11-2, the J call TRBJ2-2; D might be TRBD2 (5 bases). Deletions cut 0 bases from V and 13 bases from J, with 15 bases between. Looked up from germline, CDR1 is SGHAT and CDR2 is FQNNGV. This CDR3 contains 14 residues.

This chain links TRBV6-5 with TRBJ2-6, with D possibly being TRBD1 (6 bases). The CDR3 is 15 residues long. Germline lookup yields CDR1 MNHEY and CDR2 SVGAGI. Trimming stripped 8 bases from V and 4 bases from J, with 15 bases between. The CDR3 sequence is CASRQGPSGANVLTF. CDR3 nucleotide sequence: TGTGCCAGCCGCCAGGGGCCCTCAGGGGCCAACGTCCTGACTTTC.

The rearrangement links TRBV29-1 to TRBJ1-2; 9 bases align to TRBD1. The CDR3 loop spans 14 amino acids. Germline values: CDR1 SQVTM, CDR2 ANQGSEA. The trim removed 4 bases at V and 1 base at J, leaving 4 bases unmatched. The CDR3 sequence: CSVGGTGINYGYTF. As DNA, the CDR3 is TGCAGCGTTGGGGGGACAGGGATTAACTATGGCTACACCTTC.

For the CDR3, the DNA is TGTGCCAGCAGTTTAGTGCGGGGAGAGCAGTACTTC. Translating it yields CASSLVRGEQYF. The genes are TRBV28 and TRBJ2-7; D perhaps matches TRBD2 (6 bases). V lost 2 bases and J 7 bases, leaving 9 bases between the germline ends. Germline V lookup: CDR1 MDHEN, CDR2 SYDVKM. There are 12 residues in the CDR3.

The chain joins TRBV6-6 to TRBJ1-2, with D tentatively TRBD1 (5 bases). CDR3 length equals 13 residues. CDR1 and CDR2 (germline): MNHNY, SVGAGI (reference sequence). The V end was cut by 4 bases, the J end by 2 bases, with 8 bases between. In DNA form, the CDR3 reads TGTGCCAGCAGTTTGACAGCGAACTATGGCTACACCTTC. Translated, it gives CASSLTANYGYTF.

This rearrangement joins TRBV7-9 to TRBJ1-1; D remains ambiguous. Per germline, CDR1 SEHNR and CDR2 FQNEAQ (reference sequence). Trimming cost V 0 bases and J 1 base, with 12 bases left between them. The CDR3 is made up of 16 amino acids. The CDR3, as DNA: TGTGCCAGCAGCTTAGCCGTGACGGCAGCGAACACTGAAGCTTTCTTT. This codes for CASSLAVTAANTEAFF.

The chain combines TRBV6-8 with TRBJ2-1; possibly TRBD1 for D (6 bases). Germline CDR1 is MNHGY and CDR2 is SAAAGT. The CDR3 is 15 residues long. Trimming cost V 1 base and J 5 bases, with 12 bases left between them. The CDR3 DNA is TGTGCCAGCAGTTACTTCGGGACACCTAACAATGAGCAGTTCTTC. This gives the protein CASSYFGTPNNEQFF.

The chain is built from TRBV5-6 and TRBJ2-1; 9 positions match TRBD1. CDR3 length: 15 amino acids. Germline CDR1 is SGHDT and CDR2 is YYEEEE. The trim removed 3 bases at V and 9 bases at J, leaving 10 bases unmatched. This CDR3 reads CASSSPPGTGSEQFF. Here the CDR3 DNA reads TGTGCCAGCAGCTCGCCCCCTGGGACAGGGAGTGAGCAGTTCTTC.

A single count supports this clone. V and J are TRBV30 and TRBJ1-2, with D maybe TRBD1 (5 bases). The V gene lost 4 bases and the J gene lost 4 bases, with 13 bases spanning the gap. This CDR3 spans 13 amino acids. Germline assignment: CDR1 GTSNPN and CDR2 SVGIG (reference sequence). CDR3 amino acids: CAWKQGALYGYTF. In DNA, the CDR3 is TGTGCCTGGAAGCAGGGTGCCCTCTATGGCTACACCTTC.

The CDR3 spells CASSFGGQGLDEQYF. The CDR3 DNA follows: TGTGCCAGCAGTTTCGGGGGACAGGGTCTCGACGAGCAGTACTTC. V is TRBV28 and J is TRBJ2-7; 9 bases align to TRBD1. CDR1 is MDHEN and CDR2 is SYDVKM in the germline V gene. Trimming took 3 bases from V and 5 from J; bases not matched to a gene: 8. This CDR3 has 15 residues. The entire variable domain, with the rest obtained from reference TRBV28 and TRBJ2-7, is as follows: DVKVTQSSRYLVKRTGEKVFLECVQDMDHENMFWYRQDPGLGLRLIYFSYDVKMKEKGDIPEGYSVSREKKERFSLILESASTNQTSMYLCASSFGGQGLDEQYFGPGTRLTVT.

This chain connects TRBV25-1 to TRBJ2-5, with D possibly matching TRBD1 (6 bases). This CDR3 has 14 amino acids. The V end lost 5 bases, the J end lost 5 bases, and 15 bases lay between the germline ends. CDR1 and CDR2 (germline): MGHDK, SYGVNS. CDR3 amino acids: CASSLQGMSETQYF. The CDR3 nucleotides read TGTGCCAGCAGTCTTCAGGGGATGTCGGAGACCCAGTACTTC.

This clone was recorded a few times. V usage is TRBV18 and J usage is TRBJ2-3, with a tentative D call TRBD2 (5 bases). The CDR3 runs 16 residues. CDR1 is KGHSH and CDR2 is LQKENI in the germline V gene. V was cut by 3 bases and J by 4 bases, with 17 bases left in between. CDR3 sequence reads: CASSPGLAPPADTQYF. Written as DNA, the CDR3 is TGTGCCAGCTCACCCGGACTCGCACCGCCCGCAGATACGCAGTATTTT.

The V call is TRBV10-3, the J call TRBJ2-1; D might be TRBD2 (5 bases). Germline V gene data show CDR1 as ENHRY and CDR2 as SYGVKD. This CDR3 comprises 12 residues. Trimming removed 4 bases at V and 13 bases at J, with 14 bases between. CDR3 protein: CAISVAEGVQFF. The DNA for the CDR3 is TGTGCCATCAGTGTCGCAGAGGGCGTCCAGTTCTTC.

This chain links TRBV7-2 with TRBJ1-4, with no clear D. Germline-derived CDR1 and CDR2 are SGHTA and FQGNSA. The CDR3 spans 12 residues. Trimming left V 5 bases short and J 11 bases short, with 12 bases between. CDR3 sequence (DNA): TGTGCCAGCAGCCAAAGACCCGGGAAACTGTTTTTT. Residues: CASSQRPGKLFF.